This T cell receptor (beta chain) was obtained from a study of beta chain features in type 1 diabetes. Across the whole study: The study examined 107,917,701 sorted cells across all samples.

V shed 4 bases and J 7 bases; nucleotides not matched to a gene: 4. Germline assignment: CDR1 SGHDN and CDR2 FVKESK. This CDR3 has 13 residues. Cells sorted by CD45RO/CCR7/CD25/CD127/CD95/CD27 comprised CD4+ naive, central memory, regulatory and stem cell-like memory cells. In this sample, this clone turned up a few times. Its matching antigen is unknown. Sequenced material consisted of expressed TCRB transcripts (all of the isolated RNA was reverse transcribed). Measured with immunoSEQ multiplex PCR; TCRdb has only the in-frame clones, and not every one. The sample records a few hundred thousand clones, over 10% being singletons. General study findings and limits: Type 1 diabetes patients had moderately but significantly shorter TCRB CDR3s in all four CD4+ subsets.

The sample consisted of naive CD4+ T cells from blood. The TCR was taken from a woman aged 18 to 35 with type 1 diabetes. V and J are TRBV14 and TRBJ2-3, with TRBD2 matching 8 bases. Here the CDR3 DNA reads TGTGCCAGCAGCCCCGGACTAGCAAATACGCAGTATTTT. Translating gives CASSPGLANTQYF. Supplemented by reference TRBV14 and TRBJ2-3, the full variable domain reads EAGVTQFPSHSVIEKGQTVTLRCDPISGHDNLYWYRRVMGKEIKFLLHFVKESKQDESGMPNNRFLAERTGGTYSTLKVQPAELEDSGVYFCASSPGLANTQYFGPGTRLTVL.